This T cell receptor beta chain was found in a study of T-cell memory formation after mild COVID-19. Looking at the study overall: The two donors had largely donor-specific TCR clusters.

The study's findings and limits: For contracting clones, CD4+ ones sat mainly in CM and EM, CD8+ in EMRA. Memory cells collected pre-infection included some clones that later responded, suggesting cross-reactive memory joined. Clones contracting across day 15 to 85 had a balanced CD4/CD8 profile; later expanding clones leaned CD4+.

Comment on this clonotype: The antigen remains undetermined.

MiXCR, run by TCRdb on the 5' RACE reads, gives a single entry per CDR3 protein. Of a few hundred thousand distinct CDR3 sequences listed, 15% to 20% were seen once; the top ten hold under 25%. The receptor comes from a man aged 18 to 29 who had mild COVID-19 (a few samples of this study predate the infection). Cell type and time point are not known. Sequenced sample: PBMCs or a T cell subset sorted from them (not recorded which).

The CDR3 protein is CASSYSGGGRETQYF. For the CDR3, the DNA is TGTGCCAGCAGTTACTCCGGGGGGGGAAGAGAGACCCAGTACTTC. This chain uses TRBV6-6 with TRBJ2-5, with 8 bases that match TRBD2. Germline V gives CDR1 MNHNY, CDR2 SVGAGI (reference sequence). This CDR3 has 15 amino acids. The junction had 4 bases not matched to a gene; V was cut back by 0 bases and J by 4 bases.